The subject of this entry is one T cell receptor (beta chain). The sample comes from a study of blood T cell repertoires in COVID-19. About the research overall: COVID-19 samples collected from the United States, Italy and Spain covered acute and convalescent phases. From T cells, B-cell-depleted T cells, or PBMCs came the material, which was cDNA or gDNA.

Trimming took off 5 bases at V and 7 bases at J, with 9 bases between the two ends. Per the germline V gene, CDR1 is SEHNR and CDR2 is FQNEAQ (reference sequence). The CDR3 extends over 13 amino acids. Per the authors' pipeline: Researchers report that nucleated cell counts were estimated from reference gene primer amplification. Generated by immunoSEQ multiplex PCR, the TCRdb table keeps only in-frame clones and is missing some. That table supplies the V and J calls and clone size; D and trimming were determined from the DNA. Of 120,000 or so clones listed, about four fifths were seen once; the top ten hold 16%.

This receptor was taken from a woman aged 55-69 years with acute or convalescent COVID-19. The chain combines TRBV7-9 with TRBJ1-6; unclear D gene. The specimen was peripheral blood. This CDR3 reads CASSRGNNSPLHF. For the CDR3, the DNA is TGTGCCAGCAGCCGCGGGAACAATTCACCCCTCCACTTT.